This section outlines one T cell receptor beta chain sequence together with its context. Its matching antigen is unknown. Researchers grouped second doses given at about 4 or about 12 weeks into one pool. The CDR3 totals 15 residues. V gave up 7 bases and J gave up 2 bases, with 18 bases separating them. Germline CDR1 SNHLY, CDR2 FYNNEI. This entry comes from a study of T cell responses to AZD1222 COVID-19 vaccine. General study points: Only 5 to 7 AZD1222 recipients tested seropositive at baseline. Reports say nearly half of spike-specific TCRs go after unmutated variant regions. Most donors were white British and more were female, and clonal diversity was possibly underestimated.

Assay: immunoSEQ multiplex PCR; the TCRdb copy retains only in-frame clones and omits some. The table shows approximately 84,000 clones, with 83% occurring only once. The TCR originated in an adult who received the AZD1222 COVID-19 vaccine. The chain has TRBV2 and TRBJ2-7; perhaps TRBD2 as D (6 bases). The sequencing used peripheral blood, collected 28 days after the second AZD1222 dose. The CDR3 sequence is CASTKTETRAYEQYF. The CDR3 DNA sequence: TGTGCCAGCACCAAAACTGAGACTAGGGCCTACGAGCAGTACTTC.